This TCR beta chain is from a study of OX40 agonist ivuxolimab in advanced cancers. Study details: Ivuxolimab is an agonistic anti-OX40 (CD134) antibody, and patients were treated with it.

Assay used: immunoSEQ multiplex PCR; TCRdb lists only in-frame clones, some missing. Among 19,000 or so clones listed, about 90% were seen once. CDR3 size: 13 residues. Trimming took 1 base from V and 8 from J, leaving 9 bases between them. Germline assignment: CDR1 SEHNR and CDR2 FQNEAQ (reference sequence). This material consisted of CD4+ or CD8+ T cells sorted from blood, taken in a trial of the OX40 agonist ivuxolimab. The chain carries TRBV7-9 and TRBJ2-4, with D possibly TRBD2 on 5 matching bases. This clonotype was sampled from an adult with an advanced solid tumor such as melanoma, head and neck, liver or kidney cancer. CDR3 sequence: CASSLGPGDIQYF. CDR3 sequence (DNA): TGTGCCAGCAGCTTAGGCCCCGGGGACATTCAGTACTTC.